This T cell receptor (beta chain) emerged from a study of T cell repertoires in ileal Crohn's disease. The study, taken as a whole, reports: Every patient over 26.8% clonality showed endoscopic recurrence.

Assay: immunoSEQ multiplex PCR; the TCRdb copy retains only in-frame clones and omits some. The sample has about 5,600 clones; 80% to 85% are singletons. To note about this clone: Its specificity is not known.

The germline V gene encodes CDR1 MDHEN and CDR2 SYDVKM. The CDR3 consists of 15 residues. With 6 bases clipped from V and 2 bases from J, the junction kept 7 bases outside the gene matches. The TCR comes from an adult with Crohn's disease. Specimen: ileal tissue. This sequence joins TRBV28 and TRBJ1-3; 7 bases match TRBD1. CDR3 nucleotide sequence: TGTGCCAGCAGCTGGACAGGTGGGGCTGGAAACACCATATATTTT. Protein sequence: CASSWTGGAGNTIYF.